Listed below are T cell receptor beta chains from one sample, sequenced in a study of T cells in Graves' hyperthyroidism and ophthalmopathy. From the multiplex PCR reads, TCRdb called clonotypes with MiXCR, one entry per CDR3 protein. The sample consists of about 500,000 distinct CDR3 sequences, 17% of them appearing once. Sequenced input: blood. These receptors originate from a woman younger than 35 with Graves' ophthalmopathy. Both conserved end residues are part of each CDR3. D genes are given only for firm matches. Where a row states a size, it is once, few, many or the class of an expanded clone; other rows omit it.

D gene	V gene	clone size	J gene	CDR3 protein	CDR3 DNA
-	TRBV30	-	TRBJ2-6	CAWSGIWGSGANVLTF	TGTGCCTGGAGTGGTATTTGGGGGTCTGGGGCCAACGTCCTGACTTTC
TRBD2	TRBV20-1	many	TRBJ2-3	CSAREASGGTDTQYF	TGCAGTGCTAGAGAGGCTAGCGGGGGTACAGATACGCAGTATTTT
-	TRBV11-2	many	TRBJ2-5	CASSPRTRRVETQYF	TGTGCCAGCAGCCCCCGGACCCGGCGTGTAGAGACCCAGTACTTC
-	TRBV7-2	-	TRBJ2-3	CASSLVSGIYTDTQYF	TGTGCCAGCAGCTTAGTGAGTGGGATCTACACAGATACGCAGTATTTT
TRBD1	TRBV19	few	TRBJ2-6	CASSYDRAGANVLTF	TGTGCCAGTAGTTACGACAGGGCTGGGGCCAACGTCCTGACTTTC
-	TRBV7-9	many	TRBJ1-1	CASSLVAGTEAFF	TGTGCCAGCAGTTTGGTAGCGGGGACTGAAGCTTTCTTT
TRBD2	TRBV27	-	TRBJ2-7	CASSPEREDSYEQYF	TGTGCCAGCAGCCCTGAGCGGGAGGATTCCTACGAGCAGTACTTC
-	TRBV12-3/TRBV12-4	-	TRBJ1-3	CASSLLVLTGNTIYF	TGTGCCAGCAGTTTACTGGTCCTTACTGGAAACACCATATATTTT
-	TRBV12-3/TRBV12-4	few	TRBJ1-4	CASTSRESTNEKLFF	TGTGCCAGCACCTCAAGGGAATCAACTAATGAAAAACTGTTTTTT
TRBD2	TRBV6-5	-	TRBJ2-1	CASSSRGGAGGVYNEQFF	TGTGCCAGCAGTTCGCGGGGTGGGGCGGGGGGCGTTTACAATGAGCAGTTCTTC
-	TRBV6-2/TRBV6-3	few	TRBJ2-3	CASTLVGLAGDTQYF	TGTGCCAGCACTCTAGTCGGATTAGCCGGAGATACGCAGTATTTT
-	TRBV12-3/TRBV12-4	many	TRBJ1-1	CATTTGLSTEAFF	TGTGCCACCACAACGGGACTTTCCACTGAAGCTTTCTTT
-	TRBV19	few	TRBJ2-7	CASSFASDISYEQYF	TGTGCCAGTAGTTTCGCCTCGGACATCTCCTACGAGCAGTACTTC
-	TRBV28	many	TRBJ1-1	CASTQSAPDRHEAFF	TGTGCCAGCACCCAAAGTGCCCCGGACAGACATGAAGCTTTCTTT
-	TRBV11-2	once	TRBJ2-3	CASSLDGTASTDTQYF	TGTGCCAGCAGCTTAGATGGGACGGCTAGCACAGATACGCAGTATTTT
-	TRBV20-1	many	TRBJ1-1	CSARNAGQGSEAFF	TGCAGTGCTAGAAACGCGGGGCAAGGTTCTGAAGCTTTCTTT
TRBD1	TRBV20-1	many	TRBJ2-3	CSARARDRGFTDTQYF	TGCAGTGCTAGGGCCCGGGACAGGGGTTTCACAGATACGCAGTATTTT
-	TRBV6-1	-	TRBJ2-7	CASRPGQRGSYEQYF	TGTGCCAGCAGACCGGGGCAGCGAGGATCCTACGAGCAGTACTTC
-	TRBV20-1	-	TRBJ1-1	CSARAGFMNTEAFF	TGCAGTGCTAGAGCCGGGTTTATGAACACTGAAGCTTTCTTT
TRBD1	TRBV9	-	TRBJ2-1	CASSTGTVLLGETQFF	TGTGCCAGCAGCACCGGGACAGTCCTTCTTGGGGAGACCCAGTTCTTC
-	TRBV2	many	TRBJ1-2	CASRRGGFGGYTF	TGTGCCAGCAGGAGGGGGGGGTTTGGTGGCTACACCTTC
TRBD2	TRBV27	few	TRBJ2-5	CASSDMGEGHETQYF	TGTGCCAGCAGTGATATGGGGGAGGGCCACGAGACCCAGTACTTC
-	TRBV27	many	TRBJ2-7	CASSSGTHSYEQYF	TGTGCCAGCAGTTCCGGGACTCACTCCTACGAGCAGTACTTC
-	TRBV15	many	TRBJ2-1	CATSRDFGDEQFF	-
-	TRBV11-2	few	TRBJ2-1	CASSTWDNYNEQFF	TGTGCCAGCAGCACCTGGGACAATTACAATGAGCAGTTCTTC
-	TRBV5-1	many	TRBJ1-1	CASSLTGQTEAFF	TGCGCCAGCAGCTTGACGGGGCAGACTGAAGCTTTCTTT
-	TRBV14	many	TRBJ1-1	CASSQRYTGTTEAFF	TGTGCCAGCAGCCAACGATACACAGGGACCACTGAAGCTTTCTTT
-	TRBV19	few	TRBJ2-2	CASSIEGTNTGELFF	TGTGCCAGTAGTATAGAAGGGACGAACACCGGGGAGCTGTTTTTT
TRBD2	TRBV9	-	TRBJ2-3	CASSVGSGGTRTDTQYF	TGTGCCAGCAGCGTGGGTAGCGGGGGGACTCGCACAGATACGCAGTATTTT
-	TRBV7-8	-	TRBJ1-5	CASSLDRSYSNQPQHF	TGTGCCAGCAGCTTAGACAGGTCCTATAGCAATCAGCCCCAGCATTTT
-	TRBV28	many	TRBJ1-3	CASSPPAGVGSGNTIYF	TGTGCCAGCAGTCCCCCGGCGGGGGTCGGCTCTGGAAACACCATATATTTT
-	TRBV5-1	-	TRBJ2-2	CASSSGRQGDTGELFF	TGCGCCAGCAGCTCTGGACGCCAGGGAGACACCGGGGAGCTGTTTTTT
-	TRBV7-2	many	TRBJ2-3	CASSLTGYFTSTDTQYF	TGTGCCAGCAGCTTAACTGGCTATTTTACGAGCACAGATACGCAGTATTTT
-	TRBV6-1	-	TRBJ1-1	CASQVGEAFF	TGTGCCTCCCAGGTGGGGGAAGCTTTCTTT
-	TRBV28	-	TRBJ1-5	CASSWRGYQPQHF	TGTGCCAGCAGTTGGCGGGGATACCAGCCCCAGCATTTT
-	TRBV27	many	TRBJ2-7	CASSPSIEGEQYF	TGTGCCAGCAGTCCCTCGATAGAGGGAGAGCAGTACTTC
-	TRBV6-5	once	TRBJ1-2	CASSYGAGANYGYTF	TGTGCCAGCAGTTACGGGGCGGGAGCTAACTATGGCTACACCTTC
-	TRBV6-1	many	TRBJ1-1	CASLNDQLNTEAFF	TGTGCCAGCCTCAACGACCAATTGAACACTGAAGCTTTCTTT
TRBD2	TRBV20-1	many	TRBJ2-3	CSATSGGATDTQYF	TGCAGTGCAACTAGCGGGGGGGCCACAGATACGCAGTATTTT
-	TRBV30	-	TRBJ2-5	CAWRTGLETQYF	TGTGCCTGGAGGACTGGCCTGGAGACCCAGTACTTC
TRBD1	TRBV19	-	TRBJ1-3	CASSIPTGTPGNTIYF	TGTGCCAGTAGTATCCCGACAGGGACTCCTGGAAACACCATATATTTT
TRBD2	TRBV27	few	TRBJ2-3	CASSFVAGGPDTRYF	TGTGCCAGCAGTTTTGTCGCGGGGGGGCCCGATACGCGGTATTTT
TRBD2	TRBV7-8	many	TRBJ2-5	CASSTGLAGEISYF	TGTGCCAGCAGCACGGGACTAGCGGGAGAGATTTCGTACTTC
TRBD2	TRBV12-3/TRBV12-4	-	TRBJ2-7	CASSNRQHSGTSGSYEQYF	TGTGCCAGCAGTAATCGACAGCACTCCGGGACTAGCGGGAGCTACGAGCAGTACTTC
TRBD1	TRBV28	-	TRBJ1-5	CATKAAGTGEDQPQHF	TGTGCCACCAAGGCGGCCGGGACAGGGGAGGATCAGCCCCAGCATTTT
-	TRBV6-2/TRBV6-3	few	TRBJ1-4	CASGGRNEKLFF	TGTGCCAGCGGGGGGAGAAATGAAAAACTGTTTTTT
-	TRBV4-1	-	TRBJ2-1	CASSPYQTDEQFF	TGCGCCAGCAGCCCTTACCAGACGGATGAGCAGTTCTTC
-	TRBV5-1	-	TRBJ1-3	CASSSAGLGNTIYF	TGCGCCAGCAGCTCGGCAGGGCTTGGAAACACCATATATTTT